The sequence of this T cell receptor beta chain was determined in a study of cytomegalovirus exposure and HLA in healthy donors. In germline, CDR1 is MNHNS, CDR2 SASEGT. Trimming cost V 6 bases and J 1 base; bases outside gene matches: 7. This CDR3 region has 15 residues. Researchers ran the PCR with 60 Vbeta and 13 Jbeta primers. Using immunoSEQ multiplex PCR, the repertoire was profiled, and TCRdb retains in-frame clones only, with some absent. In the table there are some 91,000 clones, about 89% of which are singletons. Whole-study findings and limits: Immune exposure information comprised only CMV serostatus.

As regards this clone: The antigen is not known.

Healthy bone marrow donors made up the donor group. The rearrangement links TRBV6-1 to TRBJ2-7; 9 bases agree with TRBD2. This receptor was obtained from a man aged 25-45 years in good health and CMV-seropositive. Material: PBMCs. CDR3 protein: CASRLTSGKSYEQYF. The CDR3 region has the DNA TGTGCCAGCAGATTGACTAGCGGAAAGTCCTACGAGCAGTACTTC.